A single TCR beta chain is shown here with its context. It lacks a known antigen. Base qualities are not at hand, and no much larger clone is one base apart. The germline V gene yields WSHSY for CDR1 and SAAADI for CDR2. From the cysteine through the phenylalanine, the CDR3 covers 16 amino acids. Of all the DNA, just the CDR3 is kept, 48 bases in frame from base 1. The V end gives up 6 bases and the J end 5 bases, leaving 9 bases in the junction not matched to a gene. Library preparation was by the immunoSEQ multiplex PCR assay. Turning to the authors' computational methods: During preprocessing, nonproductive sequences were removed, as were CDR3s that did not start with C, did not end with F or W, or were shorter than 7 amino acids. Antigen-specific clonotypes were called with the MANAFEST web app on the basis of expansion relative to the reference and to other culture wells. To be counted as positive, a clone had to show significant expansion compared with the reference culture, at an FDR below 0.05, in 2 of 3 replicate wells. A further requirement for positive clones was significant expansion compared with all other tandem wells, along with an odds ratio above 5. After three terminal residues were trimmed from each end, CDR3 homology was quantified as pairwise Levenshtein distance using the stringdist R package. TCRdb took over this immuneACCESS table, retaining in-frame rearrangements with V and J assigned. Such tables are incomplete; in checked studies, under half of the missing clones stem from an unresolved V gene, and the remainder is unexplained. The DNA was the basis for D and trimming; V, J and clone size are from that table. Within this sample are approximately 18,000 clones, with 82% of them counted one time only. The top ten constitute 31% of the sample.

This entry belongs to a study of CD4 T cells in relation to SARS-CoV-2 and coronaviruses listed by TCRdb under 2021. For the wider study: In the ViraFEST assay, PBMCs were cultured with antigen for nine to ten days, after which TCR beta CDR3s were sequenced to identify clonal expansions specific to the antigen. A different, Illumina-based TCR-beta assay was used to sequence expansion assays from other donors in the study. HLA restriction was mapped for shared crossreactive spike epitopes using patient-derived lymphoblastoid cell lines. The negative reference condition was either a culture with an HIV-1 Nef peptide pool or a culture with no peptide. The Adaptive Biotechnologies TCR-sequencing kit was used to sequence samples from a few pre-COVID donors and the naive versus memory experiments, while other data came from Illumina-based sequencing. At the level of individual TCR clonotypes, the study evaluated whether memory CD4+ T cells crossreact between the spike proteins of SARS-CoV-2 and those of common cold coronaviruses.

Results and caveats for the whole study, not just this receptor: Crossreactivity analysis centred on spike protein, so crossreactivity against other viral proteins was not assessed. Roughly 70% of donors had memory CD4+ clonotypes that crossrecognized SARS-CoV-2 and at least one common cold coronavirus spike. Crossreactive clones showed significantly weaker SARS-CoV-2-driven expansion than monoreactive clones, consistent with antigenic imprinting. The study was constrained by small numbers of patients and of tested TCRs. No donor contributed both pre-pandemic and post-infection samples, which limited tracing the source of pre-existing responses.

CD4+ T cells from unexposed donors were collected before the COVID-19 pandemic (2011-2018). After approximately eleven days of culture, CD4+ T cells were isolated with the EasySep CD4+ T cell isolation kit. As cell numbers permitted, CD4+ T cells from unexposed donors were tested for reactivity to SARS-CoV-2 S and N and to four common cold coronavirus spike pools. Each well received a few million PBMCs, cultured in IMDM supplemented with approximately 5.2% human AB serum and around 10 IU/ml IL-2. Half of the culture medium was replaced with fresh IL-2-containing medium on days 3 and 7. Triplicate replicate wells were generally used for each peptide culture condition. The leukapheresis product for the unexposed donors was obtained through commercial purchase. Ficoll-Paque PLUS gradient centrifugation was used to isolate PBMCs from either whole blood or leukapheresis product. PBMCs were either cryopreserved at -140 degrees C or used fresh in the expansion assay. The QIAamp Micro DNA Kit was used to extract genomic DNA from the CD4+ T cells.

The chain was built from TRBV10-2 and TRBJ2-5; 13 bases in between match TRBD2. The source is a human donor in good health. Sample: CD4+ T cells from PBMCs, cultured in vitro. The bases are TGCGCCAGCAGAGCTCGACTAGCGGGGGGTGGGGAGACCCAGTACTTC. It encodes CASRARLAGGGETQYF.